These 14 T cell receptor beta chains came from one sample sequenced in a study of memory CD4+ T cells and cytomegalovirus serostatus. The sort gate was single viable CD3+CD4+CD8-CD45RO+ cells for memory CD4+ T cells. The data were produced by immunoSEQ multiplex PCR, yet TCRdb's version contains in-frame clones alone and is incomplete. The table shows 61,000 or so clones, with around 81% occurring only once. Sequences were obtained from memory CD4+ T cells from blood. These receptors originate from an adult in good health and CMV-seronegative. Some clones in this sample may be carry-over from other donors' samples.

This chain connects TRBV4-1 to TRBJ1-1; D is possibly TRBD1 (6 bases). This CDR3 spans 14 amino acids. In germline, CDR1 is MGHRA, CDR2 YSYEKL. Trimming left V 0 bases short and J 4 bases short, with 9 bases between. CDR3 DNA: TGCGCCAGCAGCCAAGATGGACAGTCCACTGAAGCTTTCTTT. It encodes CASSQDGQSTEAFF.

The V gene is TRBV9, the J gene TRBJ2-1; D perhaps matches TRBD1 (6 bases). V gave up 3 bases and J gave up 4 bases, with 14 bases separating them. Germline loops: CDR1 SGDLS, CDR2 YYNGEE. The CDR3 spans 15 residues. CDR3 nucleotide sequence: TGTGCCAGCAGCGCAAGTGAGGGGGTTTACAATGAGCAGTTCTTC. This translates into CASSASEGVYNEQFF.

The chain carries TRBV5-1 and TRBJ1-1; no definite D call. The V end was cut by 2 bases, the J end by 3 bases, with 5 bases between. CDR3 length equals 12 residues. CDR1 SGHRS and CDR2 YFSETQ come from the germline V gene. CDR3 protein: CASSLSYTEAFF. For the CDR3, the DNA is TGCGCCAGCAGCTTAAGTTACACTGAAGCTTTCTTT. Full variable domain (rest looked up from reference TRBV5-1 and TRBJ1-1): KAGVTQTPRYLIKTRGQQVTLSCSPISGHRSVSWYQQTPGQGLQFLFEYFSETQRNKGNFPGRFSGRQFSNSRSEMNVSTLELGDSALYLCASSLSYTEAFFGQGTRLTVV.

V gene TRBV30 combines with J gene TRBJ2-5; 10 nucleotides line up with TRBD2. This CDR3 has 16 amino acids. Trimming removed 3 bases from V and 4 bases from J; junction bases left unmatched: 11. Germline CDR1 reads GTSNPN; CDR2 reads SVGIG (reference sequence). The CDR3: CAWSRSGRAVGETQYF. For the CDR3, the DNA is TGTGCCTGGAGCCGAAGCGGGAGGGCCGTAGGAGAGACCCAGTACTTC.

The chain recombines TRBV19 with TRBJ2-1, with 8 positions matching TRBD2. Germline CDR1 and CDR2: LNHDA and SQIVND (reference sequence). With 3 bases clipped from V and 7 bases from J, the junction kept 17 bases outside the gene matches. The CDR3 is 18 residues long. CDR3 region: CASSIGRSRAGGDNEQFF. The CDR3 bases are TGTGCCAGTAGTATCGGGAGAAGTAGGGCGGGAGGAGATAATGAGCAGTTCTTC.

This chain connects TRBV7-2 to TRBJ2-5; TRBD1 matches 11 bases. CDR3 length: 14 amino acids. V trimming: 5 bases; J trimming: 5 bases; junction bases outside the gene matches: 4. Germline CDR1 SGHTA, CDR2 FQGNSA. DNA of the CDR3: TGTGCCAGCAGCACCTGGACAGGGGGCGAGACCCAGTACTTC. It specifies CASSTWTGGETQYF. Supplemented by reference TRBV7-2 and TRBJ2-5, the full variable domain reads GAGVSQSPSNKVTEKGKDVELRCDPISGHTALYWYRQSLGQGLEFLIYFQGNSAPDKSGLPSDRFSAERTGGSVSTLTIQRTQQEDSAVYLCASSTWTGGETQYFGPGTRLLVL.

The chain employs TRBV28 and TRBJ2-1, with D possibly matching TRBD1 (6 bases). Trimming removed 5 bases from V and 4 bases from J, with 24 bases in between. This CDR3 is 18 amino acids long. The germline V gene has CDR1 MDHEN and CDR2 SYDVKM. The CDR3 sequence is CASSLVRGLLGGYNEQFF. CDR3 bases: TGTGCCAGCAGTCTAGTTAGGGGCCTCCTAGGGGGTTACAATGAGCAGTTCTTC.

The CDR3 protein is CASSSFIVEGGYTF. The CDR3 DNA reads as TGTGCCAGCAGCTCGTTCATCGTGGAGGGCGGCTACACCTTC. The rearrangement joins TRBV7-2 to TRBJ1-2; D remains unclear. Germline assignment: CDR1 SGHTA and CDR2 FQGNSA. Trimming removed 4 bases from V and 8 bases from J, with 17 bases in between. The CDR3 is 14 amino acids.

The chain joins TRBV11-2 to TRBJ2-3; D may be TRBD2 (6 bases). Trimming left V 0 bases short and J 0 bases short, with 13 bases between. CDR1 is SGHAT and CDR2 is FQNNGV in the germline V gene. The CDR3 has 17 residues. Here the CDR3 reads CASSLDLKSGSTDTQYF. CDR3 coding DNA: TGTGCCAGCAGCTTAGATCTCAAGAGCGGGAGCACAGATACGCAGTATTTT.

The V and J genes are TRBV2 and TRBJ2-2, with D tentatively TRBD1 or TRBD2 (5 bases each). The germline V and J ends were trimmed by 7 bases and 3 bases, with 12 bases remaining between them. From germline, CDR1 is SNHLY and CDR2 FYNNEI. The CDR3 has 14 residues. The CDR3 is CASKPGADTGELFF. The CDR3 nucleotides are TGTGCCAGCAAGCCCGGGGCCGACACCGGGGAGCTGTTTTTT.

This clone was seen a handful of times. This chain uses TRBV5-8 with TRBJ1-1; D gene uncertain. Trimming cost V 4 bases and J 3 bases, with 7 bases left between them. The CDR3 loop spans 12 amino acids. Per the germline V gene, CDR1 is SGHTS and CDR2 is YDEGEE. Here the CDR3 DNA reads TGTGCCAGCAGCCCCGGGGACACTGAAGCTTTCTTT. This sequence encodes CASSPGDTEAFF.

This rearrangement joins TRBV2 to TRBJ2-5; D remains ambiguous. Germline lookup yields CDR1 SNHLY and CDR2 FYNNEI. The CDR3 is made up of 13 amino acids. Trimming took 3 bases from V and 3 from J, leaving 8 bases between them. As DNA, the CDR3 is TGTGCCAGCAGTGACGGGCCTAAAGAGACCCAGTACTTC. Amino acid sequence: CASSDGPKETQYF.

This chain uses TRBV28 with TRBJ1-4; the D gene is possibly TRBD1 (5 bases). Germline CDR1 MDHEN, CDR2 SYDVKM. Deletions cut 3 bases from V and 8 bases from J, with 19 bases between. This CDR3 contains 16 residues. The CDR3 protein is CASSLNQGIVGEKLFF. CDR3 nucleotide sequence: TGTGCCAGCAGTTTGAACCAGGGAATCGTGGGCGAAAAACTGTTTTTT.

The genes are TRBV6-5 and TRBJ2-7; 9 bases match TRBD1. V lost 4 bases and J lost 3; bases outside the gene matches: 7. The CDR3 loop spans 15 amino acids. The germline V gene has CDR1 MNHEY and CDR2 SVGAGI. In nucleotides, the CDR3 is TGTGCCAGCAGTTCGACAGGGGGTTACGGCTACGAGCAGTACTTC. It is translated as CASSSTGGYGYEQYF.